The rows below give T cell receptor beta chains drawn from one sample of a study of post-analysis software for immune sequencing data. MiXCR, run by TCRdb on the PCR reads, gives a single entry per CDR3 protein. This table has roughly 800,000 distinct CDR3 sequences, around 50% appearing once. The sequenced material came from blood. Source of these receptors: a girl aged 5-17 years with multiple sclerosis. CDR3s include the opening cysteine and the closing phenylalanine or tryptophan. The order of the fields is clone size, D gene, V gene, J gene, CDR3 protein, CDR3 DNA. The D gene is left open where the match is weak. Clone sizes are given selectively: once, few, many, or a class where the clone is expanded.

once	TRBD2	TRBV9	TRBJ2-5	CASSYGLAGGPVETQYF	TGTGCCAGCAGCTACGGACTAGCGGGAGGGCCTGTTGAGACCCAGTACTTC
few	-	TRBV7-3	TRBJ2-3	CASSLRAGDTDTQYF	TGTGCCAGCAGCTTAAGGGCGGGTGACACAGATACGCAGTATTTT
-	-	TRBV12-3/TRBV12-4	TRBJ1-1	CASSVLGGASIAFF	TGTGCCAGCAGTGTCCTAGGGGGGGCCTCCATAGCTTTCTTT
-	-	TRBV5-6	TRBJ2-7	CASSLDTYSYEQYF	TGTGCCAGCAGCTTGGATACATACTCCTACGAGCAGTACTTC
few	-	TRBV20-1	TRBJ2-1	CSARRLAYEQFF	TGCAGTGCTAGGCGTCTAGCCTATGAGCAGTTCTTC
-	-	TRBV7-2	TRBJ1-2	CASSPATTGSGYTF	TGTGCCAGCAGCCCAGCTACAACGGGTAGTGGCTACACCTTC
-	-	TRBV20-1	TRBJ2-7	CSARVVATSSYEQYF	TGCAGTGCTAGAGTAGTAGCAACCTCCTCCTACGAGCAGTACTTC
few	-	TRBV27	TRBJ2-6	CASSLGRHSGANVLTF	TGTGCCAGCAGTTTAGGACGGCACTCTGGGGCCAACGTCCTGACTTTC
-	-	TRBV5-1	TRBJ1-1	CASSERWNTEAFF	TGCGCCAGCAGCGAGAGGTGGAACACTGAAGCTTTCTTT
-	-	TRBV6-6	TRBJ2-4	CASSPFAEAKNIQYF	TGTGCCAGCAGTCCTTTTGCAGAAGCCAAAAACATTCAGTACTTC
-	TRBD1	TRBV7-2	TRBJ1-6	CASRRTGGYGSPLHF	TGTGCCAGCAGGCGCACAGGGGGCTATGGTTCACCCCTCCACTTT
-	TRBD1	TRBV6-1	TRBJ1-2	CASSEIGTGGGYGYTF	TGTGCCAGCAGTGAGATCGGGACAGGGGGCGGATATGGCTACACCTTC
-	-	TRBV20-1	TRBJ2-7	CSARGLISVATNEQYF	TGCAGTGCTAGGGGTTTGATTAGTGTCGCTACCAATGAGCAGTACTTC
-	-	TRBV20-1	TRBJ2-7	CSAATPSYEQYF	TGCAGTGCAGCGACACCCTCCTACGAGCAGTACTTC
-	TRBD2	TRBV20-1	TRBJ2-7	CSARDPTSGGLEQYF	TGCAGTGCTAGGGATCCGACTAGCGGGGGTCTGGAGCAGTACTTC
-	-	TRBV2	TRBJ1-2	CASSEALGGYTF	TGTGCCAGCAGTGAAGCGTTGGGTGGCTACACCTTC
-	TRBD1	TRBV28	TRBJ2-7	CASSFLSTGGHYEQYF	TGTGCCAGCAGTTTTCTGTCGACAGGGGGCCACTACGAGCAGTACTTC
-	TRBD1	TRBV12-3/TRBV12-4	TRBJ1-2	CASSLRTGGWYGYTF	TGTGCCAGCAGTCTCAGAACAGGGGGCTGGTATGGCTACACCTTC
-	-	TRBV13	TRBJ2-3	CASSLGVDTQYF	TGTGCCAGCAGCTTAGGAGTAGATACGCAGTATTTT
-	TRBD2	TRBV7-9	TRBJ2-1	CASSSPGTSGTNEQFF	TGTGCCAGCAGCTCCCCCGGGACTAGCGGAACTAATGAGCAGTTCTTC
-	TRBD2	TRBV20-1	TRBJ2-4	CSAHRSRASGPFSSKNIQYF	TGCAGTGCTCACCGATCGCGGGCTAGCGGCCCCTTCTCGAGCAAAAACATTCAGTACTTC
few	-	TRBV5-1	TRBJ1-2	CASSLETVYGYTF	TGCGCCAGCAGCTTGGAGACAGTCTATGGCTACACCTTC
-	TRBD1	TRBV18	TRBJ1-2	CASSFDRGRDYGYTF	TGTGCCAGCTCATTCGACAGGGGAAGGGACTATGGCTACACCTTC
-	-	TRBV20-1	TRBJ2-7	CSARDPRGRVEQYF	TGCAGTGCTAGAGATCCAAGGGGTCGAGTCGAGCAGTACTTC
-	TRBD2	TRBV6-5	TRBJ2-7	CASSYSSSGGARYEQYF	TGTGCCAGCAGTTATTCCAGTAGCGGGGGGGCCAGATACGAGCAGTACTTC
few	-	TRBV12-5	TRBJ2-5	CASVPHPVEKKQETQYF	TGTGCTAGTGTCCCTCACCCGGTTGAGAAGAAGCAAGAGACCCAGTACTTC
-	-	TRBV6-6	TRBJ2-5	CASSSSFGGAGETQYF	TGTGCCAGCAGTTCCAGTTTCGGCGGGGCTGGGGAGACCCAGTACTTC
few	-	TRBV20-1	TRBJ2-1	CSASLWTTAPGSEQFF	TGCAGTGCTAGTTTATGGACTACCGCACCAGGTTCGGAGCAGTTCTTC
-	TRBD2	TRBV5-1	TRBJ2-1	CASSRLAGGLSSYNEQFF	TGCGCCAGCAGCCGTCTAGCGGGAGGCCTGAGCTCCTACAATGAGCAGTTCTTC
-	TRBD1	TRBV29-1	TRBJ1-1	CSFGQENTEAFF	TGCAGCTTCGGACAGGAGAACACTGAAGCTTTCTTT
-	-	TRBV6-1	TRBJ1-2	CASSVRGLRNYGYTF	TGTGCCAGCAGTGTAAGGGGCCTAAGGAACTATGGCTACACCTTC
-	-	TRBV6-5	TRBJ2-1	CASSQSGGVGYNEQFF	TGTGCCAGCAGCCAGAGCGGAGGGGTTGGTTACAATGAGCAGTTCTTC
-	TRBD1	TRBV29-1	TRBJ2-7	CSVSQGNGHEQYF	TGCAGCGTCTCACAGGGGAACGGCCACGAGCAGTACTTC
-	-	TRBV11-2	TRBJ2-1	CASSSQRSSYNEQFF	TGTGCCAGCAGCTCCCAGAGAAGCTCCTACAATGAGCAGTTCTTC
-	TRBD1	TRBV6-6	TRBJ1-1	CASSYSNGQGAEAFF	TGTGCCAGCAGTTACAGCAATGGACAGGGGGCTGAAGCTTTCTTT
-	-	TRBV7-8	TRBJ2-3	CASSFLAADTQYF	TGTGCCAGCAGCTTCTTAGCAGCGGATACGCAGTATTTT
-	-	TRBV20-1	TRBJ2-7	CSARPPDFASYEQYF	TGCAGTGCTAGGCCCCCGGACTTCGCCTCCTACGAGCAGTACTTC
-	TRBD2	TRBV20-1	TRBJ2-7	CSARDEELAGGQNYEQYF	TGCAGTGCTAGAGATGAGGAGTTAGCGGGGGGCCAAAACTACGAGCAGTACTTC
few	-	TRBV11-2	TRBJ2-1	CASSLVGGYNEQFF	TGTGCCAGCAGCTTAGTTGGGGGGTACAATGAGCAGTTCTTC
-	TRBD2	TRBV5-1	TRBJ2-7	CASSSALGGDLPYEQYF	TGCGCCAGCAGCTCGGCCTTGGGGGGGGATTTGCCCTACGAGCAGTACTTC
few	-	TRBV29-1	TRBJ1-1	CSGGLPRNTEAFF	TGCAGCGGTGGCCTCCCGAGGAACACTGAAGCTTTCTTT
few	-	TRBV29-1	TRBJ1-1	CIGGGSGSEAFF	TGCATCGGAGGGGGGTCGGGATCTGAAGCTTTCTTT
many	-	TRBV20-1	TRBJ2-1	CSARDERESYNEQFF	TGCAGTGCTAGAGATGAACGGGAGTCCTACAATGAGCAGTTCTTC
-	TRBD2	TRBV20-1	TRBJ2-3	CSAHSGGADTQYF	TGCAGTGCCCACAGCGGGGGGGCAGATACGCAGTATTTT
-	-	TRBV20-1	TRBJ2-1	CSASPDPSYNEQFF	TGCAGTGCTAGCCCAGACCCCTCCTACAATGAGCAGTTCTTC
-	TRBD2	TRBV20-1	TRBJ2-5	CSARLFPSGRAQETQYF	TGCAGTGCTAGACTTTTCCCTAGCGGGAGGGCCCAGGAGACCCAGTACTTC
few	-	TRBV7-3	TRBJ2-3	CASSRGASGPDTQYF	TGTGCCAGCAGCCGAGGCGCGAGCGGACCAGATACGCAGTATTTT
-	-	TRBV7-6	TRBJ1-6	CASSPSRGAPLHF	TGTGCCAGCAGCCCTAGCAGAGGGGCACCCCTCCACTTT
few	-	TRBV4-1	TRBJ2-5	CASSQPGIGETQYF	TGCGCCAGCAGCCAGCCGGGTATCGGAGAGACCCAGTACTTC
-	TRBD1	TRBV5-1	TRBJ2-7	CASSLEGQSMREQYF	TGCGCCAGCAGCTTGGAGGGACAGAGTATGAGGGAGCAGTACTTC
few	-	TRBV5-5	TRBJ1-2	CASSPRVGADYGYTF	TGTGCCAGCAGCCCGAGGGTCGGCGCAGACTATGGCTACACCTTC
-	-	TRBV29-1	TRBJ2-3	CSVGGTSSTDTQYF	TGCAGCGTTGGTGGGACCTCTAGCACAGATACGCAGTATTTT
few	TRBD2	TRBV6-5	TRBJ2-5	CASYRREGMETQYF	TGTGCCAGTTACCGACGGGAGGGAATGGAGACCCAGTACTTC
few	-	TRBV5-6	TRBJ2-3	CASMAGWRGTDTQYF	TGTGCCAGCATGGCGGGGTGGCGAGGAACAGATACGCAGTATTTT
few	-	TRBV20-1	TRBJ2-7	CSATDPGRTSYEQYF	TGCAGTGCTACCGATCCCGGCAGGACGTCCTACGAGCAGTACTTC
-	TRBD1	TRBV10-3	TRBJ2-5	CAISGQGVGTQYF	TGTGCCATCAGTGGACAGGGAGTCGGGACCCAGTACTTC
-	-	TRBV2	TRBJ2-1	CASSPRGRRDNEQFF	TGTGCCAGCAGTCCCAGGGGACGGCGGGACAATGAGCAGTTCTTC
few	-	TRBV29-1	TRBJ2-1	CSVEAGDEQFF	TGCAGCGTTGAAGCTGGGGATGAGCAGTTCTTC